This T cell receptor (beta chain) was captured by sequencing in a study of naive and memory T cell subsets. This clonotype was detected a few times. Its specificity is not known. The CDR3 extends over 15 amino acids. The V gene's germline CDR1 is LNHNV and CDR2 YYDKDF (reference sequence). V lost 0 bases, J lost 12 bases, and 15 bases lay in between. An equimolar mix of two oligonucleotides served as the beta constant-region primer for TRBC1 and TRBC2. One entry per CDR3 protein results from TCRdb running MiXCR on the UMI-ligation and nested PCR reads. The sample has 120,000 to 150,000 distinct CDR3 sequences, about 15% seen once; the top ten hold around 0.14%. General observations from the study: Between naive and memory subsets, TCR abundance power law exponents differed.

Sequencing used naive CD4+ T cells from blood. The chain carries TRBV15 and TRBJ1-6; maybe TRBD1 (5 bases). The receptor comes from a human donor in good health. The CDR3 is CATSRDPAGLGPLHF. In DNA form, the CDR3 reads TGTGCCACCAGCAGAGATCCTGCAGGGCTGGGACCCCTCCACTTT.